Sequencing of this TCR beta chain was carried out in a study of blood T cell repertoires in COVID-19. Study context: Sample material is recorded as cDNA or gDNA derived from T cells, B-cell-depleted T cells, or PBMCs.

Recovery meant two consecutive negative NP/OP PCR tests, professional clearance, or resolved symptoms. Per the study methods: Reference gene primer amplification yielded estimated nucleated cell counts. Libraries were prepared by immunoSEQ multiplex PCR; TCRdb keeps only in-frame clonotypes and omits some of them. The D gene and trimming were derived from the DNA, and the V and J assignments and clone size from that table. The data hold about 380,000 clones, with around 89% observed a single time. This CDR3 region has 14 residues. Germline CDR1 LNHDA, CDR2 SQIVND (reference sequence). V lost 6 bases, J lost 6 bases, and 15 bases lay in between.

The rearrangement joins TRBV19 to TRBJ2-1; tentative D call: TRBD2 (7 bases). The receptor was derived from a woman aged 18-29 years who had recovered from COVID-19. Sequencing was done on a sample of PBMCs or T cells enriched from blood (not recorded which). As DNA, the CDR3 is TGTGCCAGTAGGTCTAGGGGGGGGAGCAATGAGCAGTTCTTC. Translated, it gives CASRSRGGSNEQFF.